This TCR beta chain stems from a study of shared clonotypes between healthy human individuals (dated by TCRdb to about 2020). Regarding the research as a whole: The cohort comprised a couple of women and a few men aged 18 to 49 years. Per donor, three plates each were used for CD4 naive and CD4 memory, two for CD8 naive, and one for CD8 memory. Blood TCR repertoires of about 5 healthy adults were deeply sequenced to estimate repertoire size and the extent of clonotype sharing between individuals. To increase sequencing depth and limit assay-specific biases, TCR repertoire library preparation and sequencing were carried out by different laboratories using diverse techniques. Per donor, leukapheresis produced somewhere between about 0.94 and 10 billion PBMCs.

V is shortened by 3 bases, J by 7 bases, and the region joining them spans 13 bases. CDR1 is given as SNHLY and CDR2 as FYNNEI, both from the germline V gene. The CDR3 starts with the cysteine, ends with the phenylalanine, and has 15 residues. Here the CDR3 DNA is all that survives: 45 bases in frame from base 1. What the work shows at the level of the full study, not this receptor alone: Sampling was limited to blood, and TCR repertoires in tissue likely differ from TCR repertoires in blood. Roughly 5% of naive CD4, 3.5% of naive CD8, approximately 2% of memory CD4, and about 0.4% of memory CD8 clonotypes were shared across several donors. Pairwise subsampling indicated that sequencing depth was expected to affect the degree of clonotype sharing among donors. Incomplete sequencing was indicated by rarefaction of sorted-subset datasets, despite the large sequencing depth. Compared with non-shared clonotypes, clonotypes shared by all four sorted-subset donors had higher generation probabilities. The genetic and exposure-history diversity represented was limited by the small number of donors. Larger estimated clonotype richness was generally found for naive subsets than for memory subsets.

Using the deep immunoSEQ assay, multiplex PCR amplified TCR CDR3 regions from genomic DNA. For each cell subset, the extracted genomic DNA was distributed evenly across all wells of several immunoSEQ 96-well plates, and each plate served as one replicate. For sorted subsets, about 0.2 ug genomic DNA, equal to tens of thousands of T cell genomes, was loaded into each replicate PCR. Purified libraries were quantified with a Qubit 3.0 fluorometer, sized on a Bioanalyzer 2100, and re-quantified with the KAPA Library Quantification kit. Every immunoSEQ 96-well plate was sequenced on a dedicated single-read 150-cycle Illumina NextSeq 550 flow cell. Per the original workflow: The immunoSEQ output contained only junctional sequences without quality scores, so filtering could not match that applied to full-length reads. To assign V/J genes and CDR3, sequences were annotated against IMGT germline references using PyIR, a Python wrapper for IgBLAST v1.9. Any read was removed if the V/J assignment was weak (E-value above 1e-6), the CDR3 was missing, or the read contained stop codons, out-of-frame junctions, or ambiguous translated residues. V3J clonotypes were defined by identical inferred V gene, J gene, and CDR3 amino acid sequence. The percentage overlap between two repertoires was calculated by dividing the number of shared unique clonotypes by the size of the smaller repertoire. Three approaches were used to assess repertoire richness: RTK rarefaction, the Chao1 estimator, and Recon v2.1 estimates of unobserved clonotypes. For all TCRbeta clonotypes obtained by the gDNA method from several donors, generation probabilities were computed with OLGA. The clones in this table, taken by TCRdb from immuneACCESS, are in-frame only. Not every clone is retained; where verified, under half of the shortfall comes from an unresolved V gene, and the cause of the rest is unknown. That table furnishes V, J and clone size, whereas the DNA furnished D and trimming. The sample table records hundreds of thousands of clones; around 95% of these occur just once. The ten largest clones add up to over 0.1% of the sample.

CD8 naive samples consisted of CD45RO-negative cells that were positively selected for CCR7, yielding a CD45RA+CCR7+ population without TemRA cells. Healthy HIV-negative adults with no recently reported acute infections or vaccinations were included as donors. Every donor was a Caucasian adult residing in Nashville, Tennessee, USA. Blood was collected by leukapheresis, and PBMCs were isolated by Ficoll-Histopaque density gradient centrifugation and then cryopreserved in liquid nitrogen vapor phase. Purity and quantity of every magnetically sorted T cell population were checked by analytical flow cytometry. Genomic DNA was isolated from each sorted fraction and quantified by UV absorbance on a Nanodrop 2000c. As concerns this clone: No antigen is known for it. The input lacks base qualities; no much larger clone sits a single base away.

This sequence uses TRBV2 and TRBJ1-6, with no confidently assigned D gene. The receptor was isolated from a woman aged 25-40 years in good health. Sequenced input: naive CD8+ T cells sorted from blood. The sample's cell subset or site label, decoded: CD45RA+CCR7+. The DNA sequence is TGTGCCAGCAGTGAGTTAGCGGGTGGGAATTCACCCCTCCACTTT. Translated, it reads CASSELAGGNSPLHF.